Below, one T cell receptor (beta chain) is given with its context. The CDR3 totals 14 residues. The V and J ends lost 4 bases and 3 bases, in that order; junction bases with no gene match: 5. Germline-derived CDR1 and CDR2 are MNHEY and SMNVEV (reference sequence). The data originate from a study of T cells after somatic rescue of genetic block. Produced via immunoSEQ multiplex PCR; TCRdb's table is partial and in-frame only. Among about 110,000 clones listed, about 89% were seen once. The clonotype was recovered from a woman between 18 and 30 years old. This chain joins TRBV27 and TRBJ1-1, with 7 positions matching TRBD1. Sample: peripheral blood mononuclear cells (PBMCs). The CDR3 DNA sequence: TGTGCCAGCAGTTCCCAGGGGGTTGACACTGAAGCTTTCTTT. This translates into CASSSQGVDTEAFF.